This entry lists 32 T cell receptor beta chains sequenced from one sample in a study of technical replicates of blood from several donors. The protocol was immunoSEQ multiplex PCR, while the TCRdb copy is restricted to in-frame clones and leaves out a portion. The table records some 64,000 clones, almost 97% of them present only once. Sequenced material: T cells isolated from PBMCs. These receptors were taken from a human donor in good health.

As DNA, the CDR3 is TGTGCCAGCAGTAATCCCCCATCTAACTATGGCTACACCTTC. It yields the protein CASSNPPSNYGYTF. The chain has TRBV27 and TRBJ1-2, with unresolved D. CDR3 size: 14 residues. Trimming removed 5 bases from V and 0 bases from J, with 10 bases in between. The germline CDR1 and CDR2 sequences are MNHEY and SMNVEV (reference sequence).

The rearrangement uses TRBV28 and TRBJ1-2; 9 positions agree with TRBD1. This CDR3 region has 13 residues. CDR1 and CDR2 (germline): MDHEN, SYDVKM. The V gene end was trimmed by 6 bases and the J gene end by 7 bases; junction bases not matched to a gene: 6. Here the CDR3 DNA reads TGTGCCAGCAGCGAGGGACAGGGAGGTGGCTACACCTTC. Protein sequence: CASSEGQGGGYTF.

The V gene is TRBV2, the J gene TRBJ1-1, with TRBD1 matching over 9 bases. Trimming at V came to 6 bases and at J to 5 bases, leaving 4 bases not matched to a gene. CDR1 SNHLY and CDR2 FYNNEI come from the germline V gene. This CDR3 contains 13 residues. The CDR3 sequence is CASRGQGRTEAFF. The CDR3 coding sequence is TGTGCCAGCAGGGGACAGGGTCGTACTGAAGCTTTCTTT.

This clone was observed a single time. In DNA, the CDR3 is TGTGCCAGCAGCCTCGTAGAATGGGGGCCCGGGGAGCTGTTTTTT. This encodes CASSLVEWGPGELFF. The chain couples TRBV9 to TRBJ2-2, with D perhaps TRBD1 (6 bases). Germline CDR1 SGDLS, CDR2 YYNGEE. The CDR3 spans 15 residues. Between the trimmed V and J ends, which lost 4 bases and 6 bases, there was a span of 16 bases.

This clone was observed once. V is TRBV5-4 and J is TRBJ1-1; tentative D call: TRBD1 (6 bases). The CDR3 totals 15 residues. The V end lost 4 bases, the J end lost 0 bases, and 13 bases lay between the germline ends. Germline values: CDR1 SGHNT, CDR2 YYREEE (reference sequence). As DNA, the CDR3 is TGTGCCAGCAGCGCGCCGACAGGAGTGAACACTGAAGCTTTCTTT. It is translated as CASSAPTGVNTEAFF.

This clone has only one observation. V gene TRBV6-5 combines with J gene TRBJ2-2, with 7 bases lining up with TRBD1. Per the germline V gene, CDR1 is MNHEY and CDR2 is SVGAGI. The CDR3 loop spans 16 amino acids. V lost 0 bases to trimming and J lost 7 bases; unmatched junction nucleotides: 8. The CDR3 bases are TGTGCCAGCAGTTACTCGCCTGACAGGGAGCGCGGGGAGCTGTTTTTT. Residues: CASSYSPDRERGELFF.

CDR3 sequence (DNA): TGTGCCAGCAGCTTAGGACCGGGAGAAGAGACCCAGTACTTC. Its protein product is CASSLGPGEETQYF. The chain links TRBV7-8 to TRBJ2-5; D is possibly TRBD2 (6 bases). The CDR3 is made up of 14 amino acids. V gave up 1 base and J gave up 3 bases, with 9 bases separating them. CDR1 SGHVS and CDR2 FQNEAQ come from the germline V gene.

The chain joins TRBV29-1 to TRBJ1-2, with a possible D match to TRBD1 (5 bases). The V and J ends lost 3 bases and 5 bases respectively, with 10 bases between them. The CDR3 runs 12 residues. Looked up from germline, CDR1 is SQVTM and CDR2 is ANQGSEA. The CDR3 loop reads CSVETGGYGYTF. CDR3 coding DNA: TGCAGCGTTGAGACGGGGGGGTATGGCTACACCTTC. Complete variable domain (other parts from reference TRBV29-1 and TRBJ1-2): SAVISQKPSRDICQRGTSLTIQCQVDSQVTMMFWYRQQPGQSLTLIATANQGSEATYESGFVIDKFPISRPNLTFSTLTVSNMSPEDSSIYLCSVETGGYGYTFGSGTRLTVV.

V usage is TRBV30 and J usage is TRBJ1-4, with 10 bases matching TRBD1. Germline values: CDR1 GTSNPN, CDR2 SVGIG (reference sequence). Trimming removed 5 bases from V and 6 bases from J; junction bases left unmatched: 3. This CDR3 has 13 amino acids. CDR3 sequence: CAWAGTGDEKLFF. CDR3 DNA sequence: TGTGCCTGGGCCGGGACAGGGGATGAAAAACTGTTTTTT.

The V gene is TRBV28, the J gene TRBJ2-6; maybe TRBD2 (5 bases). Germline V gene sequence: CDR1 MDHEN, CDR2 SYDVKM. This CDR3 contains 15 residues. Trimming removed 2 bases at V and 0 bases at J, with 5 bases between. CDR3: CASSLEGSGANVLTF. The CDR3 coding sequence is TGTGCCAGCAGTTTAGAGGGCTCTGGGGCCAACGTCCTGACTTTC.

This clone was detected once. The chain combines TRBV5-1 with TRBJ2-7; 9 bases are shared with TRBD1. Germline trimming cut 0 bases from V and 7 bases from J; bases unmatched to any gene: 8. This CDR3 spans 15 amino acids. Per the germline V gene, CDR1 is SGHRS and CDR2 is YFSETQ. The CDR3 is CASSLAWTGAREQYF. Written as DNA, the CDR3 is TGCGCCAGCAGCTTGGCCTGGACAGGGGCGAGAGAGCAGTACTTC.

The chain recombines TRBV5-1 with TRBJ2-2, with TRBD1 matching 7 bases. CDR3 length equals 16 residues. V trimming: 0 bases; J trimming: 5 bases; junction bases outside the gene matches: 7. Germline-derived CDR1 and CDR2 are SGHRS and YFSETQ. CDR3 loop: CASSLAAGGRTGELFF. The CDR3 DNA follows: TGCGCCAGCAGCTTGGCGGCAGGGGGTAGGACCGGGGAGCTGTTTTTT.

The chain has TRBV4-2 and TRBJ2-1; D call uncertain. This CDR3 spans 18 amino acids. Trimming removed 0 bases from V and 0 bases from J, with 15 bases in between. Per germline, CDR1 LGHNA and CDR2 YNFKEQ. CDR3 residues: CASSQDLPRVSSYNEQFF. The CDR3 DNA reads as TGTGCCAGCAGCCAAGATCTACCTCGGGTGAGCTCCTACAATGAGCAGTTCTTC.

This chain connects TRBV6-6 to TRBJ1-5; 9 nucleotides match TRBD1. Unmatched junction bases numbered 6, after V lost 1 base and J lost 5 bases. Germline CDR1 MNHNY, CDR2 SVGAGI (reference sequence). CDR3 length equals 16 residues. CDR3 loop: CASSYYHDRGDQPQHF. Here the CDR3 DNA reads TGTGCCAGCAGTTACTATCACGACAGGGGGGATCAGCCCCAGCATTTT.

This sequence joins TRBV9 and TRBJ2-2; 7 nucleotides align to TRBD1. The CDR3 length is 15 residues. The germline V gene has CDR1 SGDLS and CDR2 YYNGEE. J gave up 6 bases and V 4 bases, and 9 bases lay outside the gene matches. CDR3 residues: CASSPQTGLAGELFF. CDR3 sequence (DNA): TGTGCCAGCAGCCCCCAGACAGGGTTGGCCGGGGAGCTGTTTTTT.

The chain combines TRBV5-6 with TRBJ2-5; D ambiguous. Germline values: CDR1 SGHDT, CDR2 YYEEEE. The CDR3 has 16 residues. V dropped 2 bases and J dropped 5 bases, with 19 bases sitting between them. CDR3 nucleotides: TGTGCCAGCAGCTTCCGCGCCCCGCCGATTGCGGAGACCCAGTACTTC. It translates to CASSFRAPPIAETQYF. Combining the CDR3 with reference TRBV5-6 and TRBJ2-5 gives the whole variable domain DAGVTQSPTHLIKTRGQQVTLRCSPKSGHDTVSWYQQALGQGPQFIFQYYEEEERQRGNFPDRFSGHQFPNYSSELNVNALLLGDSALYLCASSFRAPPIAETQYFGPGTRLLVL.

This clone was counted between two and nine times. The rearrangement links TRBV16 to TRBJ1-2; D is uncertain. Per germline, CDR1 KGHSY and CDR2 FQNENV. The V end was cut by 2 bases, the J end by 5 bases, with 9 bases between. The CDR3 loop spans 13 amino acids. CDR3 coding DNA: TGTGCCAGCAGCCAAGGACGGGAATATGGCTACACCTTC. Protein: CASSQGREYGYTF.

The chain employs TRBV4-1 and TRBJ2-7, with D tentatively TRBD2 (5 bases). Trimming shortened V by 1 base and J by 0 bases, and 7 bases separated the two germline ends. The CDR3 runs 14 residues. Germline loops: CDR1 MGHRA, CDR2 YSYEKL. CDR3 DNA sequence: TGCGCCAGCAGCCAAGGCCGGGACTCCTACGAGCAGTACTTC. It specifies CASSQGRDSYEQYF.

The chain combines TRBV6-4 with TRBJ2-1; TRBD2 matches at 10 bases. This CDR3 has 14 residues. Germline trimming cut 6 bases from V and 8 bases from J; bases unmatched to any gene: 7. In germline, CDR1 is MRHNA, CDR2 SNTAGT. The CDR3 sequence: CASSLAGDRDEQFF. The CDR3 DNA follows: TGTGCCAGCAGCCTAGCGGGGGACCGGGATGAGCAGTTCTTC.

The V gene is TRBV18, the J gene TRBJ1-2, with 9 bases matching TRBD1. After removal of 6 bases from V and 3 bases from J, the junction contained 5 bases not matched to a gene. The CDR3 is 14 residues long. The germline CDR1 and CDR2 sequences are KGHSH and LQKENI. Here the CDR3 reads CASSPGQGDYGYTF. The CDR3 DNA reads as TGTGCCAGCTCCCCGGGACAGGGAGACTATGGCTACACCTTC.

The rearrangement uses TRBV30 and TRBJ1-5; tentatively, D is TRBD1 (5 bases). Germline CDR1 and CDR2: GTSNPN and SVGIG (reference sequence). V lost 3 bases and J 0 bases, leaving 9 bases between the germline ends. The CDR3 is 14 residues long. In DNA, the CDR3 is TGTGCCTGGAGCAGGGAAACTAGCAATCAGCCCCAGCATTTT. Its translation: CAWSRETSNQPQHF.

As to this clone: Other DNA sequences from this sample encode an identical CDR3 as well. The V call is TRBV18, the J call TRBJ1-5; 10 bases fit TRBD1. The CDR3 spans 15 residues. CDR1 and CDR2 (germline): KGHSH, LQKENI. With 3 bases clipped from V and 2 bases from J, the junction kept 1 base outside the gene matches. The CDR3 is CASSPGTGGNQPQHF. For the CDR3, the DNA is TGTGCCAGCTCACCCGGGACAGGGGGCAATCAGCCCCAGCATTTT. Full variable domain (remainder filled in from reference TRBV18 and TRBJ1-5): NAGVMQNPRHLVRRRGQEARLRCSPMKGHSHVYWYRQLPEEGLKFMVYLQKENIIDESGMPKERFSAEFPKEGPSILRIQQVVRGDSAAYFCASSPGTGGNQPQHFGDGTRLSIL.

This clone was observed a single time. CDR3: CASTTSVRDTQYF. The CDR3 DNA sequence: TGTGCCAGCACGACTAGCGTTCGAGATACGCAGTATTTT. This chain links TRBV2 with TRBJ2-3; 8 nucleotides match TRBD2. Germline assignment: CDR1 SNHLY and CDR2 FYNNEI. V dropped 7 bases and J dropped 5; count of bases not matched to a gene: 5. There are 13 residues in the CDR3.

This clone was found once. This chain links TRBV4-1 with TRBJ1-6, with no clear D. The CDR3 spans 15 residues. CDR1 and CDR2 from the germline V gene are MGHRA and YSYEKL. V gave up 0 bases and J gave up 10 bases, with 13 bases separating them. This chain's CDR3 is CASSQDLGVGSPLHF. DNA of the CDR3: TGCGCCAGCAGCCAAGATCTCGGGGTCGGCTCACCCCTCCACTTT.

V and J are TRBV5-1 and TRBJ2-7; D is perhaps TRBD1 (6 bases). This CDR3 region has 15 residues. Germline values: CDR1 SGHRS, CDR2 YFSETQ. V lost 2 bases and J 3 bases, leaving 15 bases between the germline ends. The CDR3 sequence: CASSLSTGRHYEQYF. Written as DNA, the CDR3 is TGCGCCAGCAGCTTAAGCACAGGGCGACACTACGAGCAGTACTTC.

The chain joins TRBV7-8 to TRBJ2-3, with D unclear. The V gene lost 4 bases and the J gene lost 7 bases, with 9 bases spanning the gap. This CDR3 has 12 amino acids. CDR1 and CDR2 from the germline V gene are SGHVS and FQNEAQ. CDR3 residues: CASSSGFNTQYF. In DNA, the CDR3 is TGTGCCAGCAGCTCAGGATTTAATACGCAGTATTTT.

The genes are TRBV19 and TRBJ1-1; D remains ambiguous. This CDR3 region has 13 residues. V lost 4 bases and J lost 1, with 7 bases in between. Germline assignment: CDR1 LNHDA and CDR2 SQIVND (reference sequence). CDR3 loop: CASSTTPNTEAFF. Here the CDR3 DNA reads TGTGCCAGTAGTACGACACCGAACACTGAAGCTTTCTTT.

J is TRBJ2-2 and V is TRBV6-1; TRBD1 aligns across 8 bases. Germline values: CDR1 MNHNS, CDR2 SASEGT. The CDR3 is made up of 13 amino acids. With V trimmed by 6 bases and J by 6 bases, 3 bases remained unmatched. In DNA form, the CDR3 reads TGTGCCAGCAGCGGACAGGGCCCCGGGGAGCTGTTTTTT. As protein: CASSGQGPGELFF.

The chain is built from TRBV7-9 and TRBJ1-2; D call uncertain. The V and J ends lost 4 bases and 13 bases respectively, with 16 bases between them. CDR1 SEHNR and CDR2 FQNEAQ come from the germline V gene (reference sequence). The CDR3 has 12 residues. The chain's CDR3 is CASSYLEAWCTF. DNA of the CDR3: TGTGCCAGCAGCTATCTTGAAGCATGGTGCACCTTC.

This clone is a singleton in its sample. The chain carries TRBV6-4 and TRBJ2-1; TRBD2 agrees at 12 bases. There are 21 residues in the CDR3. V gave up 2 bases and J gave up 3 bases; unmatched junction bases: 17. Germline V gives CDR1 MRHNA, CDR2 SNTAGT. CDR3 sequence reads: CASSDPRRGLAGGSYYNEQFF. CDR3 DNA sequence: TGTGCCAGCAGTGACCCCCGTAGGGGCCTAGCGGGAGGGTCATACTACAATGAGCAGTTCTTC.

The V and J genes are TRBV6-1 and TRBJ1-2; TRBD1 agrees at 7 bases. Trimming at V came to 7 bases and at J to 6 bases, leaving 2 bases not matched to a gene. This CDR3 has 11 residues. CDR1 and CDR2 from the germline V gene are MNHNS and SASEGT. The CDR3 sequence: CASIRGNGYTF. The CDR3 bases are TGTGCCAGCATCAGGGGGAATGGCTACACCTTC.

The J gene is TRBJ2-1, the V gene TRBV2, with 15 bases that match TRBD2. J gave up 9 bases and V 10 bases, and 4 bases lay outside the gene matches. Germline V CDR1 and CDR2: SNHLY, FYNNEI. This CDR3 is built from 13 residues. CDR3 DNA: TGTGCCACCGGACTAGCGGGAGGGGGTGAGCAGTTCTTC. The encoded protein is CATGLAGGGEQFF. Using reference TRBV2 and TRBJ2-1 for the parts outside the CDR3, the full variable domain is EPEVTQTPSHQVTQMGQEVILRCVPISNHLYFYWYRQILGQKVEFLVSFYNNEISEKSEIFDDQFSVERPDGSNFTLKIRSTKLEDSAMYFCATGLAGGGEQFFGPGTRLTVL.